Shown below are 2 T cell receptor beta chains from a single sample sequenced in a study of cytomegalovirus exposure and HLA in healthy donors. Use of 60 Vbeta and 13 Jbeta primers characterized the PCR. Sequencing was performed with immunoSEQ multiplex PCR; in TCRdb, only in-frame clones are kept and a portion is missing. The sample holds approximately 240,000 clones, about 80% seen once. Sequenced material: PBMCs. These receptors were obtained from a woman between 35 and 50 years old in good health and CMV-seropositive.

The rearrangement joins TRBV7-9 to TRBJ1-1; D perhaps matches TRBD1 (6 bases). Germline lookup yields CDR1 SEHNR and CDR2 FQNEAQ (reference sequence). There are 16 residues in the CDR3. The germline V and J ends were trimmed by 5 bases and 0 bases, with 16 bases remaining between them. The CDR3: CASSPQGQLMNTEAFF. In DNA, the CDR3 is TGTGCCAGCAGCCCGCAGGGGCAGTTAATGAACACTGAAGCTTTCTTT.

The rearrangement joins TRBV7-2 to TRBJ1-1; no definite D call. CDR1 is SGHTA and CDR2 is FQGNSA in the germline V gene. The V and J ends lost 6 bases and 0 bases respectively, with 14 bases between them. There are 15 residues in the CDR3. CDR3: CASSPQFTMNTEAFF. Here the CDR3 DNA reads TGTGCCAGCAGTCCCCAGTTTACAATGAACACTGAAGCTTTCTTT.